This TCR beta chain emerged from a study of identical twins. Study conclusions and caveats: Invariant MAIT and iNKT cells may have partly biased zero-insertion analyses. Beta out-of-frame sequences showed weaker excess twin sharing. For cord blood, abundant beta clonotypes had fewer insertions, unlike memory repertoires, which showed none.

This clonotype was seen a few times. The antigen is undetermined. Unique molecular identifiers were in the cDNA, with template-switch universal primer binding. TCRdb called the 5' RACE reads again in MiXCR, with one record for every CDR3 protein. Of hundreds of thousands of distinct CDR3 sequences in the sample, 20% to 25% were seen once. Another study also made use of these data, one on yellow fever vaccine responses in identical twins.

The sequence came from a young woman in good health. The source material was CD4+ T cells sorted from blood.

The CDR3 DNA reads as TGTGCCAGCAGCTTAGCCCTGCGAGAGACAAGCATTACCTACGAGCAGTACTTC. Protein sequence: CASSLALRETSITYEQYF. The chain couples TRBV7-6 to TRBJ2-7; D is ambiguous. Per the germline V gene, CDR1 is SGHVS and CDR2 is FNYEAQ. CDR3 length equals 18 residues. Trimming left V 0 bases short and J 2 bases short, with 20 bases between.